Shown below are 28 T cell receptor beta chains from a single sample sequenced in a study of control samples from healthy donors and cancer patients. The table came from immunoSEQ multiplex PCR; TCRdb's copy has only in-frame clones and leaves some out. The sample shows tens of thousands of clones, roughly 90% of them seen only once. The sequencing input was PBMCs. These receptors all stem from a woman in her sixties with head and neck cancer.

The chain recombines TRBV28 with TRBJ2-7; D tentatively reads TRBD1 or TRBD2 (6 bases each). The CDR3 runs to 13 residues. Germline CDR1 and CDR2: MDHEN and SYDVKM. Between the trimmed V and J ends, which lost 6 bases and 3 bases, there was a span of 12 bases. DNA of the CDR3: TGTGCCAGCAGAAAGGGGGGTATCTACGAGCAGTACTTC. Its protein is CASRKGGIYEQYF.

The chain has TRBV6-5 and TRBJ2-1, with D perhaps matching TRBD2 (5 bases). The CDR3 has 13 amino acids. Germline V CDR1 and CDR2: MNHEY, SVGAGI. Trimming pared 6 bases from V and 10 bases from J, leaving 16 bases between. This chain's CDR3 is CASRRAPIGEQFF. In DNA form, the CDR3 reads TGTGCCAGCAGGAGGGCCCCGATAGGAGAGCAGTTCTTC.

This clone appeared once. The rearrangement joins TRBV7-9 to TRBJ1-1; 9 bases match TRBD1. Losses at the gene ends were 5 bases for V and 2 bases for J; bases not matched to a gene: 6. The CDR3 length is 15 residues. The germline gives CDR1 SEHNR, CDR2 FQNEAQ (reference sequence). CDR3 bases: TGTGCCAGCAGCCCCCTACAGGGGGCAAACACTGAAGCTTTCTTT. Its protein is CASSPLQGANTEAFF.

This chain links TRBV18 with TRBJ2-3, with D perhaps given as TRBD1 or TRBD2 (5 bases each). Trimming took 4 bases from V and 4 from J, leaving 18 bases between them. This CDR3 contains 16 residues. Germline loops: CDR1 KGHSH, CDR2 LQKENI. This CDR3 reads CASSRPLLVGADTQYF. The CDR3 coding sequence is TGTGCCAGCTCACGGCCCCTACTAGTGGGGGCAGATACGCAGTATTTT.

The rearrangement uses TRBV18 and TRBJ2-4; D remains unclear. The germline V gene encodes CDR1 KGHSH and CDR2 LQKENI. The CDR3 is 15 residues long. Trimming took 6 bases from V and 7 from J, leaving 19 bases between them. The DNA of the CDR3 is TGTGCCAGCTCCCATAGTCTAGGCGAGTTCAACATTCAGTACTTC. Translated, it gives CASSHSLGEFNIQYF.

The rearrangement links TRBV27 to TRBJ2-7; D uncertain. Germline values: CDR1 MNHEY, CDR2 SMNVEV (reference sequence). Between the trimmed V and J ends, which lost 6 bases and 0 bases, there was a span of 12 bases. The CDR3 is made up of 14 amino acids. CDR3 in DNA: TGTGCCAGCAGCCAAAATAGATACTCCTACGAGCAGTACTTC. Protein: CASSQNRYSYEQYF.

This sequence joins TRBV11-3 and TRBJ2-6; D ambiguous. The CDR3 is 15 residues long. Germline V lookup: CDR1 SGHNT, CDR2 YENEEA. Trimming took off 3 bases at V and 0 bases at J, with 6 bases between the two ends. The CDR3 loop reads CASSLSNSGANVLTF. The CDR3 region has the DNA TGTGCCAGCAGCTTGTCGAACTCTGGGGCCAACGTCCTGACTTTC.

This clone was counted once. J is TRBJ2-7 and V is TRBV19; D not resolved. The V end lost 1 base, the J end lost 3 bases, and 13 bases lay between the germline ends. CDR1 LNHDA and CDR2 SQIVND come from the germline V gene (reference sequence). The CDR3 is made up of 15 amino acids. Here the CDR3 DNA reads TGTGCCAGTAGTATAGTTGGCTCAGGTGACTACGAGCAGTACTTC. It codes for CASSIVGSGDYEQYF.

This sequence joins TRBV19 and TRBJ2-5; D is possibly TRBD2 (6 bases). The CDR3 covers 14 residues. The germline V gene has CDR1 LNHDA and CDR2 SQIVND (reference sequence). V was shortened by 6 bases and J by 4 bases, with 15 bases between the two germline ends. The CDR3 DNA reads TGTGCCAGTAGGGAGGGGCGCGGGGTAGAGACCCAGTACTTC. This gives the protein CASREGRGVETQYF.

The rearrangement uses TRBV13 and TRBJ2-5; 7 positions agree with TRBD1. Germline-derived CDR1 and CDR2 are PRHDT and FYEKMQ (reference sequence). The CDR3 is 15 residues long. With 3 bases clipped from V and 5 bases from J, the junction kept 9 bases outside the gene matches. For the CDR3, the DNA is TGTGCCAGCAGCTTGTTTTGGGGACAGTCTGAGACCCAGTACTTC. Residues: CASSLFWGQSETQYF.

The chain combines TRBV5-6 with TRBJ2-7; TRBD2 matches at 7 bases. V lost 5 bases, J lost 1 base, and 15 bases stayed unmatched. Germline-derived CDR1 and CDR2 are SGHDT and YYEEEE. The CDR3 is 17 residues long. This CDR3 is CASRFALTRDYSYEQYF. In DNA, the CDR3 is TGTGCCAGCAGATTCGCACTAACTCGGGACTATTCCTACGAGCAGTACTTC.

The CDR3 loop reads CASSMAAQSGNTIYF. CDR3 coding DNA: TGTGCCAGTAGTATGGCCGCGCAATCTGGAAACACCATATATTTT. The chain joins TRBV19 to TRBJ1-3; D not certain. CDR3 length: 15 residues. In germline, CDR1 is LNHDA, CDR2 SQIVND (reference sequence). Trimming removed 3 bases at V and 1 base at J, with 10 bases between.

This chain's CDR3 is CASSVLNSGANVLTF. The DNA of the CDR3 is TGTGCCAGCAGCGTCCTGAACTCTGGGGCCAACGTCCTGACTTTC. The J gene is TRBJ2-6, the V gene TRBV9; D is undetermined. The CDR3 has 15 residues. Trimming cost V 2 bases and J 0 bases, with 6 bases left between them. Germline V CDR1 and CDR2: SGDLS, YYNGEE.

The V gene is TRBV12-3 or TRBV12-4, the J gene TRBJ2-2, with D possibly called TRBD1 or TRBD2 (5 bases each). CDR3 length equals 13 residues. V was shortened by 8 bases and J by 5 bases, with 12 bases between the two germline ends. CDR3 sequence (DNA): TGTGCCAGCGGGACGGCAAAAACCGGGGAGCTGTTTTTT. This codes for CASGTAKTGELFF.

The chain employs TRBV27 and TRBJ2-5; D may be TRBD1 (6 bases). V was trimmed by 5 bases and J by 1 base, leaving 8 bases between them. CDR1 and CDR2 from the germline V gene are MNHEY and SMNVEV (reference sequence). The CDR3 is made up of 13 amino acids. CDR3 in DNA: TGTGCCAGCAGTACAGGGACCCAAGAGACCCAGTACTTC. Its protein is CASSTGTQETQYF.

The rearrangement joins TRBV11-2 to TRBJ2-2, with 7 positions matching TRBD1. The trim removed 4 bases at V and 4 bases at J, leaving 9 bases unmatched. The CDR3 length is 16 residues. CDR1 is SGHAT, CDR2 FQNNGV, per germline. This CDR3 reads CASSSRQGRVTGELFF. CDR3 DNA sequence: TGTGCCAGCAGCTCACGACAGGGTAGGGTCACCGGGGAGCTGTTTTTT.

Concerning this clone itself: This sample also contains other DNA sequences that code for the same CDR3. The V and J genes are TRBV7-9 and TRBJ2-1, with TRBD2 identical over 7 bases. J lost 5 bases, V lost 3 bases, and 7 bases had no gene match. The CDR3 covers 15 residues. Germline-derived CDR1 and CDR2 are SEHNR and FQNEAQ (reference sequence). The DNA of the CDR3 is TGTGCCAGCAGCTTGGGGCTAGCGGTGAACAATGAGCAGTTCTTC. Encoded protein: CASSLGLAVNNEQFF.

This clone was observed once. This chain links TRBV10-3 with TRBJ2-3; D possibly corresponds to TRBD2 (6 bases). This CDR3 is 14 amino acids long. The germline V gene encodes CDR1 ENHRY and CDR2 SYGVKD. V lost 8 bases and J 5 bases, leaving 17 bases between the germline ends. CDR3 sequence reads: CAIDGGGPGDTQYF. The CDR3, as DNA: TGTGCCATCGACGGGGGAGGCCCGGGAGATACGCAGTATTTT.

The genes are TRBV4-2 and TRBJ1-4, with D uncertain. The CDR3 sequence is 16 residues long. V was cut by 0 bases and J by 3 bases, with 11 bases left in between. Looked up from germline, CDR1 is LGHNA and CDR2 is YNFKEQ. The CDR3 reads CASSQEFDRPNEKLFF. CDR3 sequence (DNA): TGTGCCAGCAGCCAAGAGTTTGATCGCCCTAATGAAAAACTGTTTTTT.

This rearrangement joins TRBV10-2 to TRBJ1-6; D is ambiguous. CDR3 size: 12 residues. The germline V and J ends were trimmed by 4 bases and 14 bases, with 12 bases remaining between them. CDR1 is WSHSY, CDR2 SAAADI, per germline. The CDR3 region is CASSVEGSSLHF. The CDR3 coding sequence is TGCGCCAGCAGTGTCGAAGGGTCCTCCCTCCACTTT.

V gene TRBV20-1 combines with J gene TRBJ1-2; D might be TRBD1 (5 bases). The V end lost 3 bases, the J end lost 4 bases, and 12 bases lay between the germline ends. Germline lookup yields CDR1 DFQATT and CDR2 SNEGSKA (reference sequence). The CDR3 is made up of 13 amino acids. DNA for the CDR3: TGCAGTGCTAGTAGGGGATTTTCCTATGGCTACACCTTC. Amino acid sequence: CSASRGFSYGYTF.

The gene calls are TRBV6-5 and TRBJ1-4; the D gene is possibly TRBD1 (6 bases). The germline V gene encodes CDR1 MNHEY and CDR2 SVGAGI. V was cut by 7 bases and J by 8 bases, with 17 bases left in between. The CDR3 spans 14 residues. The CDR3 sequence is CASTERGAQEKLFF. Written as DNA, the CDR3 is TGTGCCAGCACCGAGCGGGGGGCTCAAGAAAAACTGTTTTTT.

V usage is TRBV19 and J usage is TRBJ2-3; D unresolved. CDR3 length equals 15 residues. V gave up 3 bases and J gave up 0 bases, with 10 bases separating them. CDR1 LNHDA and CDR2 SQIVND come from the germline V gene (reference sequence). The CDR3 DNA reads as TGTGCCAGTAGTATCTATTTCGGTAGCACAGATACGCAGTATTTT. It specifies CASSIYFGSTDTQYF.

The chain uses TRBV2 and TRBJ2-3; 13 positions match TRBD2. Germline V gives CDR1 SNHLY, CDR2 FYNNEI. V dropped 1 base and J dropped 6; count of bases not matched to a gene: 16. The CDR3 loop spans 20 amino acids. The CDR3 sequence is CASSEGWAPGLAGLADTQYF. CDR3 bases: TGTGCCAGCAGTGAAGGGTGGGCCCCGGGACTAGCGGGATTAGCGGATACGCAGTATTTT.

J is TRBJ2-3 and V is TRBV10-1; D ambiguous. CDR3 length equals 14 residues. Looked up from germline, CDR1 is WNHNN and CDR2 is SYGVQD (reference sequence). The V and J ends lost 6 bases and 6 bases respectively, with 16 bases between them. As DNA, the CDR3 is TGCGCCAGCAGCCGGGCGAGCGCGAGGGATACGCAGTATTTT. It yields the protein CASSRASARDTQYF.

DNA of the CDR3: TGTGCCACGACCGGGACAGGGCTCGAGCAGTACTTC. This encodes CATTGTGLEQYF. The chain joins TRBV2 to TRBJ2-7; 9 nucleotides match TRBD1. V shed 10 bases, J shed 6 bases, and the junction held 7 bases outside the gene matches. This CDR3 region has 12 residues. The germline V gene encodes CDR1 SNHLY and CDR2 FYNNEI.

The chain joins TRBV30 to TRBJ1-2; D uncertain. Per the germline V gene, CDR1 is GTSNPN and CDR2 is SVGIG (reference sequence). The CDR3 length is 12 residues. Deletions cut 6 bases from V and 1 base from J, with 9 bases between. The CDR3 is CACFFNNYGYTF. In DNA, the CDR3 is TGTGCCTGTTTTTTCAATAACTATGGCTACACCTTC. Using reference TRBV30 and TRBJ1-2 for the parts outside the CDR3, the full variable domain is SQTIHQWPATLVQPVGSPLSLECTVEGTSNPNLYWYRQAAGRGLQLLFYSVGIGQISSEVPQNLSASRPQDRQFILSSKKLLLSDSGFYLCACFFNNYGYTFGSGTRLTVV.

V and J are TRBV24-1 and TRBJ1-2, with 9 positions matching TRBD1. The germline gives CDR1 KGHDR, CDR2 SFDVKD. The CDR3 has 14 residues. Trimming cost V 2 bases and J 7 bases; bases outside gene matches: 4. CDR3 loop: CATSDWDRVGGYTF. In DNA, the CDR3 is TGTGCCACCAGTGATTGGGACAGGGTCGGTGGCTACACCTTC.